This T cell receptor (beta chain) originates from a study of neurological immune-mediated disorders. The trim removed 4 bases at V and 6 bases at J, leaving 2 bases unmatched. The CDR3 loop spans 14 amino acids. Germline CDR1 SEHNR, CDR2 FQNEAQ (reference sequence). Via MiXCR, TCRdb re-called the 5' RACE reads, giving one row per CDR3 protein. The sample carries some 21,000 distinct CDR3 sequences, around 6% recorded once. This clonotype was found many times. This sequence originates from a man between 18 and 35 years old in good health. Sequencing was performed on CD8+ T cells from blood. The chain joins TRBV7-9 to TRBJ2-1, with TRBD2 identical over 11 bases. The CDR3 spells CASSSSGGPNEQFF. Written as DNA, the CDR3 is TGTGCCAGCAGCTCTAGCGGGGGGCCCAATGAGCAGTTCTTC.